The 30 T cell receptor beta chains listed next were all sequenced from one sample in a study of T cells in narcolepsy. The repertoire was sequenced with immunoSEQ multiplex PCR; TCRdb's copy has only in-frame clones and lacks some. The data hold 11,000 or so clones, with around 94% observed a single time. The material sequenced was CD45RA- memory CD4+ T cells from PBMCs. The receptors stem from a human donor with narcolepsy.

The V call is TRBV5-5, the J call TRBJ2-3, with 10 bases identical to TRBD1. The CDR3 is 17 residues long. Trimming cost V 3 bases and J 5 bases; bases outside gene matches: 12. The germline V gene has CDR1 SGHKS and CDR2 YYEKEE (reference sequence). CDR3 region: CASSSAPGQGSRDTQYF. In DNA, the CDR3 is TGTGCCAGCAGCTCCGCTCCGGGACAGGGGTCGAGAGATACGCAGTATTTT.

The chain recombines TRBV6-6 with TRBJ2-3; D might be TRBD2 (6 bases). Per the germline V gene, CDR1 is MNHNY and CDR2 is SVGAGI (reference sequence). V lost 7 bases and J 1 base, leaving 15 bases between the germline ends. CDR3 size: 15 residues. The CDR3 here is CASNTGDTRTDTQYF. For the CDR3, the DNA is TGTGCCAGCAACACGGGAGACACACGCACAGATACGCAGTATTTT.

A single count supports this clone. This chain links TRBV13 with TRBJ1-2, with 11 bases aligning to TRBD1. Losses at the gene ends were 3 bases for V and 6 bases for J; bases not matched to a gene: 3. The germline gives CDR1 PRHDT, CDR2 FYEKMQ (reference sequence). This CDR3 is 14 amino acids long. DNA for the CDR3: TGTGCCAGCAGCTTGGACAGGGGGCAGAATGGCTACACCTTC. Its protein product is CASSLDRGQNGYTF. Based on the CDR3 plus reference TRBV13 and TRBJ1-2, the full variable domain is AAGVIQSPRHLIKEKRETATLKCYPIPRHDTVYWYQQGPGQDPQFLISFYEKMQSDKGSIPDRFSAQQFSDYHSELNMSSLELGDSALYFCASSLDRGQNGYTFGSGTRLTVV.

The chain combines TRBV6-1 with TRBJ2-7; D may correspond to TRBD1 or TRBD2 (5 bases each). In germline, CDR1 is MNHNS, CDR2 SASEGT. The CDR3 is made up of 17 amino acids. The ends were cut back, 0 bases at V and 4 bases at J, with 19 bases in the middle. The DNA for the CDR3 is TGTGCCAGCAGTGAAGCTTCCGCAGGGAGAGGAAGATACGAGCAGTACTTC. Translation: CASSEASAGRGRYEQYF.

The J gene is TRBJ1-6, the V gene TRBV11-1; 8 nucleotides agree with TRBD1. This CDR3 has 15 amino acids. From germline, CDR1 is SGHAT and CDR2 FQDESV (reference sequence). After removal of 5 bases from V and 8 bases from J, the junction contained 8 bases not matched to a gene. Here the CDR3 DNA reads TGTGCCAGCAGCCCTGGACAGGGACGGCATTCACCCCTCCACTTT. This gives the protein CASSPGQGRHSPLHF.

This sequence joins TRBV11-3 and TRBJ2-1; D gene unclear. CDR1 is SGHNT, CDR2 YENEEA, per germline. Trimming removed 3 bases at V and 2 bases at J, with 5 bases between. The CDR3 loop spans 13 amino acids. The CDR3 sequence: CASSFSAYNEQFF. For the CDR3, the DNA is TGTGCCAGCAGCTTTTCTGCCTACAATGAGCAGTTCTTC.

V and J are TRBV7-2 and TRBJ2-7; D possibly uses TRBD1 or TRBD2 (5 bases each). The germline V gene has CDR1 SGHTA and CDR2 FQGNSA. Trimming removed 5 bases at V and 3 bases at J, with 11 bases between. The CDR3 consists of 13 residues. The CDR3 is CASSLGEYYEQYF. The CDR3 nucleotides read TGTGCCAGCAGCCTGGGGGAGTACTACGAGCAGTACTTC.

This clone was counted once. The chain is built from TRBV18 and TRBJ2-2; 7 bases fit TRBD1. V dropped 1 base and J dropped 3; count of bases not matched to a gene: 2. The CDR3 contains 15 residues. Germline CDR1 KGHSH, CDR2 LQKENI. The CDR3 DNA follows: TGTGCCAGCTCACCACTGGGACAGCACACCGGGGAGCTGTTTTTT. Protein sequence: CASSPLGQHTGELFF.

This clone is a singleton in its sample. This chain uses TRBV5-1 with TRBJ2-1, with TRBD1 identical over 9 bases. Germline values: CDR1 SGHRS, CDR2 YFSETQ. The CDR3 is 16 amino acids. The V gene end was trimmed by 0 bases and the J gene end by 7 bases; junction bases not matched to a gene: 8. The CDR3 region has the DNA TGCGCCAGCAGCTTGGCCACGGACAGGGGATCTAATGAGCAGTTCTTC. Translating it yields CASSLATDRGSNEQFF. Filled out from reference TRBV5-1 and TRBJ2-1, the complete variable domain reads KAGVTQTPRYLIKTRGQQVTLSCSPISGHRSVSWYQQTPGQGLQFLFEYFSETQRNKGNFPGRFSGRQFSNSRSEMNVSTLELGDSALYLCASSLATDRGSNEQFFGPGTRLTVL.

The CDR3 DNA reads as TGTGCCAGCAGCGCAGAACTAGCGGGAGTAGGAGAGCAGTACTTC. Its translation: CASSAELAGVGEQYF. The chain is built from TRBV5-4 and TRBJ2-7; 11 bases map to TRBD2. Germline trimming cut 4 bases from V and 7 bases from J; bases unmatched to any gene: 10. The CDR3 is 15 residues long. Germline V gene data show CDR1 as SGHNT and CDR2 as YYREEE (reference sequence).

CDR3 nucleotides: TGCAGCGTTGTAGACAGGCAAGAGACCCAGTACTTC. Protein: CSVVDRQETQYF. The chain joins TRBV29-1 to TRBJ2-5, with D tentatively TRBD1 (6 bases). V dropped 4 bases and J dropped 2 bases, with 8 bases sitting between them. From germline, CDR1 is SQVTM and CDR2 ANQGSEA. This CDR3 has 12 amino acids.

The gene calls are TRBV11-2 and TRBJ2-7; D is ambiguous. The germline V gene has CDR1 SGHAT and CDR2 FQNNGV. V dropped 4 bases and J dropped 1 base, with 11 bases sitting between them. This CDR3 contains 14 residues. CDR3 nucleotide sequence: TGTGCCAGCAGCTCCGCCCCCGGTTCCTACGAGCAGTACTTC. It codes for CASSSAPGSYEQYF. Full variable domain (missing parts from reference TRBV11-2 and TRBJ2-7): EAGVAQSPRYKIIEKRQSVAFWCNPISGHATLYWYQQILGQGPKLLIQFQNNGVVDDSQLPKDRFSAERLKGVDSTLKIQPAKLEDSAVYLCASSSAPGSYEQYFGPGTRLTVT.

The chain joins TRBV5-4 to TRBJ1-1, with TRBD1 matching 8 bases. CDR3 length: 14 amino acids. The ends lost 4 bases at V and 1 base at J; junction bases unmatched: 3. Germline CDR1 is SGHNT and CDR2 is YYREEE (reference sequence). The CDR3, as DNA: TGTGCCAGCAGCGGGGGACAGGCGAACACTGAAGCTTTCTTT. Protein: CASSGGQANTEAFF.

The chain employs TRBV7-2 and TRBJ2-7, with 9 bases aligning to TRBD2. The CDR3 is made up of 15 amino acids. CDR1 is SGHTA and CDR2 is FQGNSA in the germline V gene. V was pared by 1 base and J by 4 bases, with 5 bases of the junction left unmatched. The CDR3 DNA follows: TGTGCCAGCAGCTTAGGCGGGAGGGCCGGGTACGAGCAGTACTTC. It encodes CASSLGGRAGYEQYF.

The rearrangement joins TRBV7-2 to TRBJ1-1; D is unresolved. V was pared by 7 bases and J by 2 bases, with 5 bases between. Germline V CDR1 and CDR2: SGHTA, FQGNSA. The CDR3 totals 11 residues. CDR3 region: CASNRNTEAFF. CDR3 in DNA: TGTGCCAGCAACCGAAACACTGAAGCTTTCTTT.

This clone came up once. In DNA, the CDR3 is TGTGCCTGGAGTGTACCCGGGCATACGAGCTCTGGAAACACCATATATTTT. It is translated as CAWSVPGHTSSGNTIYF. This chain links TRBV30 with TRBJ1-3; D is uncertain. Looked up from germline, CDR1 is GTSNPN and CDR2 is SVGIG (reference sequence). The V gene lost 0 bases and the J gene lost 0 bases, with 15 bases spanning the gap. There are 17 residues in the CDR3.

The chain combines TRBV7-9 with TRBJ1-2; 10 bases are a match to TRBD1. The V and J ends lost 1 base and 8 bases, in that order; junction bases with no gene match: 4. Germline assignment: CDR1 SEHNR and CDR2 FQNEAQ (reference sequence). The CDR3 covers 14 residues. The chain's CDR3 is CASSLDGTGVGYTF. In DNA, the CDR3 is TGTGCCAGCAGCTTAGATGGGACAGGGGTCGGCTACACCTTC.

CDR3 protein: CASRGQGAGYNEQFF. CDR3 DNA sequence: TGTGCCAGCAGGGGACAGGGGGCGGGGTACAATGAGCAGTTCTTC. The genes are TRBV11-1 and TRBJ2-1; 12 bases are shared with TRBD1. V was pared by 6 bases and J by 4 bases, with 4 bases of the junction left unmatched. Germline V gene sequence: CDR1 SGHAT, CDR2 FQDESV (reference sequence). The CDR3 covers 15 residues.

CDR3 DNA: TGTGCCAGCAGTTTTCACATCCAAGAGACCCAGTACTTC. It encodes CASSFHIQETQYF. This chain joins TRBV27 and TRBJ2-5, with D unresolved. The CDR3 runs to 13 residues. Trimming left V 3 bases short and J 1 base short, with 6 bases between. Germline CDR1 MNHEY, CDR2 SMNVEV (reference sequence).

The DNA of the CDR3 is TGCAGCGTTGGTCTTCCAGGAGGCCAAGAGACCCAGTACTTC. It codes for CSVGLPGGQETQYF. The chain links TRBV29-1 to TRBJ2-5; the D gene is possibly TRBD2 (5 bases). Trimming removed 4 bases at V and 1 base at J, with 13 bases between. Germline V gene data show CDR1 as SQVTM and CDR2 as ANQGSEA. The CDR3 is 14 amino acids.

The CDR3, as DNA: TGTGCCAGCAGCTTGGGCAGGGTGAGCGGGACCCAGTACTTC. It translates to CASSLGRVSGTQYF. The J gene is TRBJ2-5, the V gene TRBV5-6; D may be TRBD1 or TRBD2 (5 bases each). V was pared by 0 bases and J by 7 bases, with 13 bases between. The germline V gene encodes CDR1 SGHDT and CDR2 YYEEEE. The CDR3 runs 14 residues.

The rearrangement links TRBV6-5 to TRBJ2-2; 7 bases map to TRBD1. J was trimmed by 2 bases and V by 4 bases; bases with no gene match: 7. The CDR3 spans 16 residues. CDR1 MNHEY and CDR2 SVGAGI come from the germline V gene. The DNA of the CDR3 is TGTGCCAGCAGTTCCCGGGACAGTAGAAACACCGGGGAGCTGTTTTTT. Residues: CASSSRDSRNTGELFF.

This clone was seen a few times. The chain couples TRBV5-1 to TRBJ1-1, with 11 bases lining up with TRBD1. The V gene end was trimmed by 4 bases and the J gene end by 5 bases; junction bases not matched to a gene: 10. In germline, CDR1 is SGHRS, CDR2 YFSETQ. The CDR3 loop spans 16 amino acids. The CDR3 sequence is CASSPGQGGKGTEAFF. The CDR3 region has the DNA TGCGCCAGCAGCCCGGGACAGGGGGGAAAGGGAACTGAAGCTTTCTTT.

This rearrangement joins TRBV6-1 to TRBJ2-5, with TRBD1 matching 7 bases. The CDR3 has 13 amino acids. After removal of 4 bases from V and 6 bases from J, the junction contained 5 bases not matched to a gene. Germline CDR1 and CDR2: MNHNS and SASEGT. This CDR3 is CASSVRGGQTQYF. The DNA for the CDR3 is TGTGCCAGCAGTGTTAGAGGGGGCCAGACCCAGTACTTC.

In this sample, this clone turned up once. V and J are TRBV10-3 and TRBJ2-3; D gene unclear. Germline-derived CDR1 and CDR2 are ENHRY and SYGVKD. Trimming pared 8 bases from V and 0 bases from J, leaving 9 bases between. The CDR3 loop spans 13 amino acids. The CDR3 loop is CAIGAVSTDTQYF. For the CDR3, the DNA is TGTGCCATCGGCGCCGTAAGCACAGATACGCAGTATTTT.

The V call is TRBV9, the J call TRBJ2-3; TRBD2 matches at 12 bases. The CDR3 consists of 18 residues. Germline CDR1 is SGDLS and CDR2 is YYNGEE. Trimming cost V 2 bases and J 2 bases; bases outside gene matches: 9. The CDR3 nucleotides read TGTGCCAGCAGCGTCACTAGCGGGAGGACCGGGACCACAGATACGCAGTATTTT. Translation: CASSVTSGRTGTTDTQYF.

The V and J genes are TRBV6-1 and TRBJ2-3, with 9 bases fitting TRBD2. Germline V gives CDR1 MNHNS, CDR2 SASEGT. J was trimmed by 2 bases and V by 4 bases; bases with no gene match: 13. The CDR3 totals 18 residues. The CDR3 region is CASSVTSGAGGFTDTQYF. As DNA, the CDR3 is TGTGCCAGCAGTGTCACGTCGGGAGCGGGGGGCTTCACAGATACGCAGTATTTT.

The V and J genes are TRBV7-2 and TRBJ2-4; no firm D call. V was clipped by 2 bases and J by 5 bases, with 7 bases between them. This CDR3 region has 13 residues. The germline V gene encodes CDR1 SGHTA and CDR2 FQGNSA. Here the CDR3 DNA reads TGTGCCAGCAGCTTAAACGTGGAAAACATTCAGTACTTC. As protein: CASSLNVENIQYF.

The chain recombines TRBV5-8 with TRBJ2-1; 7 nucleotides line up with TRBD1. This CDR3 contains 14 residues. Trimming took 4 bases from V and 5 from J; bases not matched to a gene: 6. Germline V gene data show CDR1 as SGHTS and CDR2 as YDEGEE. The CDR3: CASSPGTVDNEQFF. The CDR3, as DNA: TGTGCCAGCAGCCCCGGGACAGTTGACAATGAGCAGTTCTTC.

The count of this clone is one. V is TRBV5-8 and J is TRBJ2-5, with D possibly being TRBD1 (6 bases). The V gene's germline CDR1 is SGHTS and CDR2 YDEGEE. The CDR3 consists of 14 residues. V gave up 7 bases and J gave up 5 bases, with 18 bases separating them. The CDR3 DNA is TGTGCCAGCCGTCTCACAGGGTCGGGGGAGACCCAGTACTTC. It is translated as CASRLTGSGETQYF. Full variable domain (rest looked up from reference TRBV5-8 and TRBJ2-5): EAGVTQSPTHLIKTRGQQATLRCSPISGHTSVYWYQQALGLGLQFLLWYDEGEERNRGNFPPRFSGRQFPNYSSELNVNALELEDSALYLCASRLTGSGETQYFGPGTRLLVL.